This T cell receptor beta chain was obtained from a study of blood T cell repertoires in COVID-19. Whole-study context: Acute-phase and convalescent COVID-19 samples originated in the United States, Italy and Spain. PBMCs, B-cell-depleted T cells, or T cells were the source of the cDNA or gDNA that made up the material.

Study members were between roughly 18 and 89 years old and lived in 25 or so US regions. Assay used: immunoSEQ multiplex PCR; TCRdb lists only in-frame clones, some missing. Found here are some 460,000 clones, 70% to 90% of them singletons; the top ten hold almost 2%. CDR1 is MNHEY, CDR2 SMNVEV, per germline (reference sequence). V lost 6 bases and J lost 10; bases outside the gene matches: 12. The CDR3 is 15 residues long. V usage is TRBV27 and J usage is TRBJ2-1, with TRBD1 matching 10 bases. This receptor was obtained from a woman between 18 and 29 years old with acute COVID-19. Sequenced sample: PBMCs or T cells enriched from blood (not recorded which). The CDR3 loop reads CASRAGTGATTEQFF. The CDR3 DNA is TGTGCCAGCAGGGCCGGGACAGGGGCCACCACCGAGCAGTTCTTC.